The 24 T cell receptor beta chains reported below all come from one sample, sequenced in a study of T cell responses to AZD1222 COVID-19 vaccine. The repertoire was sequenced with immunoSEQ multiplex PCR; TCRdb's copy has only in-frame clones and lacks some. The repertoire includes about 140,000 clones, 80% to 90% of them detected once, and more than 1.5% sits in the top ten. The source was peripheral blood, collected on day 0 of AZD1222 vaccination. The receptors stem from an adult in good health.

This clone showed up just once. This chain uses TRBV7-9 with TRBJ1-4, with a weak D call TRBD1 (5 bases). Germline V lookup: CDR1 SEHNR, CDR2 FQNEAQ (reference sequence). V was cut by 3 bases and J by 7 bases, with 9 bases left in between. This CDR3 is built from 13 residues. The chain's CDR3 is CASSLGVLEKLFF. For the CDR3, the DNA is TGTGCCAGCAGCTTGGGGGTCCTTGAAAAACTGTTTTTT.

V gene TRBV14 combines with J gene TRBJ2-1; D is possibly TRBD2 (5 bases). The V gene lost 4 bases and the J gene lost 4 bases, with 14 bases spanning the gap. Looked up from germline, CDR1 is SGHDN and CDR2 is FVKESK. This CDR3 region has 15 residues. The CDR3 reads CASSLRPGFYNEQFF. The CDR3 nucleotides are TGTGCCAGCAGCCTGCGACCGGGGTTTTACAATGAGCAGTTCTTC.

The chain joins TRBV7-2 to TRBJ2-7, with 9 bases lining up with TRBD2. The germline V gene has CDR1 SGHTA and CDR2 FQGNSA. Trimming removed 5 bases from V and 3 bases from J; junction bases left unmatched: 14. The CDR3 has 17 amino acids. Written as DNA, the CDR3 is TGTGCCAGCAGCCCTACCAGCGGGGGGCGACTTATCTACGAGCAGTACTTC. Encoded protein: CASSPTSGGRLIYEQYF. Looking up the rest from reference TRBV7-2 and TRBJ2-7 gives the full variable domain: GAGVSQSPSNKVTEKGKDVELRCDPISGHTALYWYRQSLGQGLEFLIYFQGNSAPDKSGLPSDRFSAERTGGSVSTLTIQRTQQEDSAVYLCASSPTSGGRLIYEQYFGPGTRLTVT.

The V call is TRBV20-1, the J call TRBJ2-5; D gene ambiguous. This CDR3 comprises 11 residues. V lost 2 bases and J 5 bases, leaving 6 bases between the germline ends. Germline CDR1 DFQATT, CDR2 SNEGSKA (reference sequence). This CDR3 reads CSARRRETQYF. The CDR3 DNA reads TGCAGTGCTAGAAGACGGGAGACCCAGTACTTC.

This clone appeared a single time. J is TRBJ2-7 and V is TRBV6-5, with 12 bases matching TRBD2. There are 15 residues in the CDR3. Germline loops: CDR1 MNHEY, CDR2 SVGAGI. V lost 6 bases to trimming and J lost 6 bases; unmatched junction nucleotides: 9. The CDR3 DNA sequence: TGTGCCAGCAGATCCCTAGCGGGGGGGCCTTCCGAGCAGTACTTC. Its protein is CASRSLAGGPSEQYF.

This clone showed up just once. The chain carries TRBV6-5 and TRBJ2-1, with 9 positions matching TRBD1. The junction had 4 bases not matched to a gene; V was cut back by 5 bases and J by 2 bases. This CDR3 region has 15 residues. CDR1 and CDR2 from the germline V gene are MNHEY and SVGAGI. CDR3 sequence (DNA): TGTGCCAGCAGTAAGGACAGGGGCCCCTACAATGAGCAGTTCTTC. Translating it yields CASSKDRGPYNEQFF.

Only one count was recorded for this clone. The rearrangement links TRBV19 to TRBJ1-2; possibly TRBD1 for D (6 bases). CDR1 is LNHDA and CDR2 is SQIVND in the germline V gene (reference sequence). The V gene lost 5 bases and the J gene lost 1 base, with 17 bases spanning the gap. The CDR3 contains 16 residues. The CDR3 DNA is TGTGCCAGTAGTCTTTACCGACAGGAACTTAACTATGGCTACACCTTC. Translation gives CASSLYRQELNYGYTF.

The V and J genes are TRBV7-9 and TRBJ1-1; tentatively, D is TRBD1 (5 bases). The length of the CDR3 is 15 residues. In germline, CDR1 is SEHNR, CDR2 FQNEAQ (reference sequence). The V end was cut by 5 bases, the J end by 1 base, with 14 bases between. For the CDR3, the DNA is TGTGCCAGCAGCCCCACCAGGGCGGCGAACACTGAAGCTTTCTTT. Its translation: CASSPTRAANTEAFF.

In DNA form, the CDR3 reads TGTGCCAGCAGCGGGAGACTAGCGGGAGGGCCCCGGGTGGGCTTGACCCAGTACTTC. Protein: CASSGRLAGGPRVGLTQYF. This sequence joins TRBV7-8 and TRBJ2-5; TRBD2 aligns across 14 bases. Per germline, CDR1 SGHVS and CDR2 FQNEAQ. With V trimmed by 5 bases and J by 7 bases, 18 bases remained unmatched. The CDR3 loop spans 19 amino acids.

V usage is TRBV5-4 and J usage is TRBJ1-1; a weak D match, TRBD1 (6 bases). This CDR3 contains 16 residues. Trimming cost V 4 bases and J 0 bases, with 16 bases left between them. Per the germline V gene, CDR1 is SGHNT and CDR2 is YYREEE (reference sequence). Here the CDR3 reads CASSLYRQAMNTEAFF. The CDR3 nucleotides are TGTGCCAGCAGCCTCTACAGACAGGCCATGAACACTGAAGCTTTCTTT.

The chain recombines TRBV4-1 with TRBJ1-5; maybe TRBD1 (5 bases). This CDR3 contains 16 residues. The V end lost 0 bases, the J end lost 4 bases, and 13 bases lay between the germline ends. CDR1 is MGHRA, CDR2 YSYEKL, per germline. CDR3 bases: TGCGCCAGCAGCCAAGAATTGAGGACAAGTAATCAGCCCCAGCATTTT. It yields the protein CASSQELRTSNQPQHF.

The V call is TRBV19, the J call TRBJ1-5; 7 bases are shared with TRBD1. This CDR3 comprises 18 residues. The J segment lost 5 bases and the V segment lost 3 bases, leaving 16 bases of the junction unmatched. Germline V gene lookup returns CDR1 LNHDA and CDR2 SQIVND (reference sequence). The CDR3 DNA is TGTGCCAGTAGTATTTTTTCGGTCAGGGGGTTTGCGTATCAGCCCCAGCATTTT. Its translation is CASSIFSVRGFAYQPQHF.

The V and J genes are TRBV10-2 and TRBJ1-5; 8 bases agree with TRBD1. CDR1 is WSHSY, CDR2 SAAADI, per germline. The trim removed 9 bases at V and 8 bases at J, leaving 12 bases unmatched. This CDR3 comprises 14 residues. CDR3 DNA: TGCGCCAGTAACACAGACAGGGGAATGGAGCCCCAGCATTTT. Protein product: CASNTDRGMEPQHF.

The rearrangement uses TRBV9 and TRBJ2-5; D is uncertain. The ends were cut back, 7 bases at V and 4 bases at J, with 5 bases in the middle. Looked up from germline, CDR1 is SGDLS and CDR2 is YYNGEE. The CDR3 covers 10 residues. The CDR3 sequence is CASGGETQYF. In nucleotides, the CDR3 is TGTGCCAGCGGCGGAGAGACCCAGTACTTC.

The chain links TRBV12-3 or TRBV12-4 to TRBJ1-1; no firm D call. The CDR3 spans 13 residues. The germline V and J ends were trimmed by 3 bases and 4 bases, with 9 bases remaining between them. In nucleotides, the CDR3 is TGTGCCAGCAGTTTTAGGGAGCGCACTGAAGCTTTCTTT. The encoded protein is CASSFRERTEAFF.

A single count supports this clone. This chain connects TRBV5-1 to TRBJ2-3; weak D call: TRBD2 (5 bases). The CDR3 extends over 14 amino acids. Trimming stripped 1 base from V and 10 bases from J, with 16 bases between. Germline loops: CDR1 SGHRS, CDR2 YFSETQ. In nucleotides, the CDR3 is TGCGCCAGCAGCTTGTCCCCGTTCGAGGGCGCGCAGTATTTT. Its protein product is CASSLSPFEGAQYF.

V is TRBV2 and J is TRBJ1-1; the D gene is possibly TRBD1 (6 bases). Between the trimmed V and J ends, which lost 2 bases and 8 bases, there was a span of 12 bases. The CDR3 is 13 residues long. CDR1 SNHLY and CDR2 FYNNEI come from the germline V gene. CDR3 nucleotides: TGTGCCAGCAGTGAATTGACAGGCTCAGAAGCTTTCTTT. Residues: CASSELTGSEAFF. The entire variable domain, with the rest obtained from reference TRBV2 and TRBJ1-1, is as follows: EPEVTQTPSHQVTQMGQEVILRCVPISNHLYFYWYRQILGQKVEFLVSFYNNEISEKSEIFDDQFSVERPDGSNFTLKIRSTKLEDSAMYFCASSELTGSEAFFGQGTRLTVV.

The gene calls are TRBV11-2 and TRBJ1-2; a weak D match, TRBD1 (6 bases). CDR3 length: 15 amino acids. Germline lookup yields CDR1 SGHAT and CDR2 FQNNGV. V was shortened by 5 bases and J by 7 bases, with 20 bases between the two germline ends. CDR3 nucleotide sequence: TGTGCCAGCAGCCTTTGGAGCAGGGGTATCCGTGGCTACACCTTC. Amino acids: CASSLWSRGIRGYTF.

The J gene is TRBJ2-5, the V gene TRBV2; D unresolved. The CDR3 has 15 amino acids. Germline CDR1 SNHLY, CDR2 FYNNEI. The V end lost 3 bases, the J end lost 3 bases, and 14 bases lay between the germline ends. CDR3 DNA sequence: TGTGCCAGCAGTGACCCTAAGACACTGGAAGAGACCCAGTACTTC. Translating it yields CASSDPKTLEETQYF.

This chain connects TRBV21-1 to TRBJ2-1. TRBV21-1 is a pseudogene segment. The CDR3 extends over 11 amino acids. The DNA for the CDR3 is TGTGCCAGCATCTCGAGGGGAGTTTGTTTCTTC. Its protein is CASISRGVCFF.

This sequence joins TRBV6-6 and TRBJ1-6; D gene ambiguous. CDR3 length: 13 amino acids. Germline-derived CDR1 and CDR2 are MNHNY and SVGAGI (reference sequence). The V and J ends lost 2 bases and 6 bases respectively, with 5 bases between them. CDR3 protein: CASSYTINSPLHF. DNA of the CDR3: TGTGCCAGCAGTTACACCATTAATTCACCCCTCCACTTT.

The chain uses TRBV6-5 and TRBJ2-3; 9 bases line up with TRBD1. This CDR3 contains 15 residues. V was pared by 2 bases and J by 5 bases, with 5 bases of the junction left unmatched. In germline, CDR1 is MNHEY, CDR2 SVGAGI. The CDR3 reads CASSYGWTGEDTQYF. The CDR3 region has the DNA TGTGCCAGCAGTTACGGATGGACAGGGGAAGATACGCAGTATTTT.

The V gene is TRBV10-2, the J gene TRBJ1-5; D is unclear. V lost 0 bases and J lost 0, with 9 bases in between. CDR3 length equals 16 residues. Germline CDR1 reads WSHSY; CDR2 reads SAAADI. The CDR3 nucleotides are TGCGCCAGCAGTGAGTCGAATCGAGGTAGCAATCAGCCCCAGCATTTT. Translated, it gives CASSESNRGSNQPQHF.

The count of this clone is one. This chain links TRBV6-5 with TRBJ1-5; maybe TRBD1 (5 bases). Trimming removed 6 bases from V and 2 bases from J, with 14 bases in between. Germline V CDR1 and CDR2: MNHEY, SVGAGI. This CDR3 region has 15 residues. Here the CDR3 DNA reads TGTGCCAGCAGGGAGCAGGGTCTGGGCAATCAGCCCCAGCATTTT. This gives the protein CASREQGLGNQPQHF.